This T cell receptor (beta chain) emerged from a study of T cells in Graves' hyperthyroidism and ophthalmopathy. Germline loops: CDR1 MRHNA, CDR2 SNTAGT. Trimming at V came to 2 bases and at J to 5 bases, leaving 3 bases not matched to a gene. The length of the CDR3 is 14 residues. The sample holds many counts of this clonotype. Template material for amplifying TCR beta CDR3 regions consisted of RNA transcripts. TCR CDR3 regions were first amplified by RT-PCR with HTBI primers. From the multiplex PCR reads, TCRdb called clonotypes with MiXCR, one entry per CDR3 protein. The sample has about 350,000 distinct CDR3 sequences; roughly 18% are singletons.

The chain carries TRBV6-4 and TRBJ1-1, with 9 bases fitting TRBD1. The sequence came from a middle-aged woman with Graves' ophthalmopathy. Specimen: blood. CDR3 region: CASSDGQGSTEAFF. The CDR3 DNA reads TGTGCCAGCAGTGACGGACAGGGGAGTACTGAAGCTTTCTTT.